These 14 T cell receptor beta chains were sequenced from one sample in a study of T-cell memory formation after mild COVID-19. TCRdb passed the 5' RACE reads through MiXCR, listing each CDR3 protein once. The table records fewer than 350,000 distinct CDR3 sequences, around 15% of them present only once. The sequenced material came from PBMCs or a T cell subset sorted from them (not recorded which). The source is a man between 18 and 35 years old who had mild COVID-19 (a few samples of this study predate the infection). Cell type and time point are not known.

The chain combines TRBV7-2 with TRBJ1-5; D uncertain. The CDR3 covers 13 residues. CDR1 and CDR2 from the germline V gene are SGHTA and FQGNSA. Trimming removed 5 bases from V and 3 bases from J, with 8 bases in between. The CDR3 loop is CASSGRNNQPQHF. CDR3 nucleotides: TGTGCCAGCAGCGGACGGAACAATCAGCCCCAGCATTTT.

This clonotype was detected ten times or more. Here the CDR3 reads CASQQGSSGANVLTF. In DNA form, the CDR3 reads TGTGCCAGCCAACAGGGTAGCTCTGGGGCCAACGTCCTGACTTTC. V gene TRBV28 combines with J gene TRBJ2-6; D is possibly TRBD1 (6 bases). Germline V gives CDR1 MDHEN, CDR2 SYDVKM. The CDR3 is 15 residues long. Trimming took 8 bases from V and 0 from J, leaving 11 bases between them.

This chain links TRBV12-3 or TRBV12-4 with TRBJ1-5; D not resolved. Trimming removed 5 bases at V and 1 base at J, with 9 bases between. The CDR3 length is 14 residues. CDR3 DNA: TGTGCCAGCAGTCCCGACGGGAGCAATCAGCCCCAGCATTTT. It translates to CASSPDGSNQPQHF.

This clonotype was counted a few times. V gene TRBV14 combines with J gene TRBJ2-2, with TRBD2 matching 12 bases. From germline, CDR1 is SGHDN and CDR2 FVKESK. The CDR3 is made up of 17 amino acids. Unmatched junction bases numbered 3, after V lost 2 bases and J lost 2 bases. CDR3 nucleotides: TGTGCCAGCAGCCAACTGACTAGCGGGGGCAACACCGGGGAGCTGTTTTTT. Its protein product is CASSQLTSGGNTGELFF.

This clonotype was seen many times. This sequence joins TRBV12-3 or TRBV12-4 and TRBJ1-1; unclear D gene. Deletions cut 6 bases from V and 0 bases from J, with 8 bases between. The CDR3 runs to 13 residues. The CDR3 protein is CASRKKMNTEAFF. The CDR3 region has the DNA TGTGCCAGCAGGAAAAAAATGAACACTGAAGCTTTCTTT.

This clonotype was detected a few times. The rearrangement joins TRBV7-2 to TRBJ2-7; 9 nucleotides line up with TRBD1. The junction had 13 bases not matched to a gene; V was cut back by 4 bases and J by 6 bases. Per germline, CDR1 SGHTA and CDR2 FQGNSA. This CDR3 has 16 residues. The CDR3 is CASSSHAGTGYSEQYV. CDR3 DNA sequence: TGTGCCAGCAGCTCCCATGCCGGGACAGGGTACTCCGAGCAGTACGTC.

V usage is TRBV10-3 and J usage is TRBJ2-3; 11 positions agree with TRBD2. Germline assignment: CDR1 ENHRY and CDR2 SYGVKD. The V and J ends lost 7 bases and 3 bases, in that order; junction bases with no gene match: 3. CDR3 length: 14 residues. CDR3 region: CAIKPSGGTDTQYF. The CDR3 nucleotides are TGTGCCATCAAACCTAGCGGGGGGACAGATACGCAGTATTTT.

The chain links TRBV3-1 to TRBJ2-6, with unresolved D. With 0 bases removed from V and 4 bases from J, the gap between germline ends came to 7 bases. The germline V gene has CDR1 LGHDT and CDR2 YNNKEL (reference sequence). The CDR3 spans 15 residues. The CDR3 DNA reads TGTGCCAGCAGCCAAGATATGGGAGGGGCCAACGTCCTGACTTTC. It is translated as CASSQDMGGANVLTF.

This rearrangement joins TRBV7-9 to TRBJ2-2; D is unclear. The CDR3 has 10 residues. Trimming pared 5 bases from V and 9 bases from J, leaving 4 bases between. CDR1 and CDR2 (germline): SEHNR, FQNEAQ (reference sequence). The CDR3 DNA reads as TGTGCCAGCAGCAACCGGGAGCTGTTTTTT. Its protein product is CASSNRELFF.

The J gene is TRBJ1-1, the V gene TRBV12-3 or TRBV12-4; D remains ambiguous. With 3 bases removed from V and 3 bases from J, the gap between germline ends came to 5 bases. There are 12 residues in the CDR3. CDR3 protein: CASSLWDTEAFF. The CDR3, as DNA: TGTGCCAGCAGTTTGTGGGACACTGAAGCTTTCTTT.

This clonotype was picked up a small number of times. The CDR3 nucleotides are TGTGCCAGCACCCGTAGCGGCACTGAAGCTTTCTTT. Translating it yields CASTRSGTEAFF. The rearrangement links TRBV12-3 or TRBV12-4 to TRBJ1-1; D gene unclear. The CDR3 covers 12 residues. Trimming removed 7 bases from V and 4 bases from J, with 10 bases in between.

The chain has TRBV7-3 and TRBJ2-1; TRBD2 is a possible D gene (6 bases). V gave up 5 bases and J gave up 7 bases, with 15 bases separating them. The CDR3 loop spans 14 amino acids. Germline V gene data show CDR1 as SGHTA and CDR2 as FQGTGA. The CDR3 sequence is CASSGAGSHNEQFF. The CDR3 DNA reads TGTGCCAGCAGCGGCGCGGGGTCCCATAATGAGCAGTTCTTC.

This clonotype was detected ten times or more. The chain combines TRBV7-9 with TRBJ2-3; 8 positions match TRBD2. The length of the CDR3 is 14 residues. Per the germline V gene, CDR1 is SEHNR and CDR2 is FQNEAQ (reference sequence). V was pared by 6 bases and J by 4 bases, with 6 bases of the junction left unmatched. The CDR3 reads CASSSGLASDTQYF. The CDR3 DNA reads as TGTGCCAGCAGTTCTGGACTAGCATCAGATACGCAGTATTTT.

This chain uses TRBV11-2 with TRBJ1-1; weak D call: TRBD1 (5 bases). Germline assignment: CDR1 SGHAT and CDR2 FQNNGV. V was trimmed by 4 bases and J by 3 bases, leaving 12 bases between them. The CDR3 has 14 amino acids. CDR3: CASSSGGGYTEAFF. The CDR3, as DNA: TGTGCCAGCAGCTCTGGGGGGGGGTACACTGAAGCTTTCTTT.